These T cell receptor beta chains were read from a single sample in a study of shared clonotypes between healthy human individuals. The protocol was immunoSEQ multiplex PCR, while the TCRdb copy is restricted to in-frame clones and leaves out a portion. The repertoire includes fewer than 3 million clones, 85% to 95% of them detected once, and 0.37% sits in the top ten. Input material: naive CD4+ T cells from PBMCs. These receptors all stem from a young man in good health. Some clones in this sample may be carry-over from other donors' samples. CDR3s include the opening cysteine and the closing phenylalanine or tryptophan. D genes are given only for firm matches.

v_call d_call cdr3_aa
TRBV7-9 . CASSLTPRGSPGEQFF
TRBV7-8 TRBD2 CASSPESGSSYEQYF
TRBV18 TRBD1 CASSPPWGTGNEQYF
TRBV10-3 TRBD1 CAISQNTGGAWTEAFF
TRBV2 TRBD2 CASSPGTSSTDTQYF
TRBV18 . CASSPPAGSYGYTF
TRBV15 . CATSGRGLSYNEQFF
TRBV5-1 . CASSLGRDLNTEAFF
TRBV28 . CASSLVGWGETQYF
TRBV29-1 TRBD2 CSGTGREAYNEQFF
TRBV30 TRBD1 CAWSVWDRDLYEQYF
TRBV4-1 . CASSRAGFGGTEAFF
TRBV6-1 . CASSEWTGFSYEQYF
TRBV7-2 . CASSLGYYEQYF
TRBV5-4 TRBD2 CASSFSQTSGYEQYF
TRBV6-1 . CASSRENNEQFF
TRBV7-9 . CASSPLRVSGSYEQYF
TRBV18 . CASSPFRASLDAEAFF
TRBV27 . CASQIRGMNTEAFF
TRBV29-1 . CSVRGPSTEAFF
TRBV6-5 . CAIQSRGNEQFF
TRBV29-1 . CSVEGQAKNIQYF
TRBV7-2 . CASSLGGHNLETQYF
TRBV5-4 TRBD1 CASSFQGAAIKTQYF
TRBV5-1 TRBD2 CASSPLGLAGGGELFF
TRBV10-3 TRBD1 CAIRETGAPQETQYF
TRBV6-1 . CASREGLAVDTQYF
TRBV28 TRBD1 CASTLTPGTGETKNIQYF
TRBV28 . CASSLGGWDTGYTF
TRBV18 TRBD2 CATTLAGDYEQYF
TRBV18 . CASSPAGRTNYGYTF
TRBV18 TRBD1 CASSPQGAPGNTIYF
TRBV6-5 . CASSYSNPGEGYTF